These T cell receptor beta chains were read from a single sample in a study of long-term antiretroviral therapy in people with HIV. Measured with immunoSEQ multiplex PCR; TCRdb has only the in-frame clones, and not every one. The sample records around 40,000 clones, 75% to 90% being singletons. Sequenced material: unsorted PBMCs, taken 2.2 years after starting antiretroviral therapy. These receptors all stem from a man younger than 35 with HIV. CDR3s include the opening cysteine and the closing phenylalanine or tryptophan. A D gene is named only where the DNA matches it firmly. For some rows the clone size is stated as once, few or many, or as a class when expanded; others skip it.

v_gene	j_gene	d_gene	abundance	CDR3aa	CDR3nt
TRBV11-2	TRBJ2-1	NA	NA	CASSSDRTPTSYNEQFF	TGTGCCAGCAGCTCAGACCGGACGCCTACCTCCTACAATGAGCAGTTCTTC
TRBV25-1	TRBJ1-4	NA	once	CASSDGGAGAANEKLFF	TGTGCCAGCAGTGATGGTGGGGCAGGGGCGGCTAATGAAAAACTGTTTTTT
TRBV5-8	TRBJ2-2	TRBD1	once	CASSLTGGLRELFF	TGTGCCAGCAGCTTGACAGGGGGCCTGAGGGAGCTGTTTTTT
TRBV9	TRBJ2-3	TRBD2	NA	CASSATAGSSTDTQYF	TGTGCCAGCAGCGCAACAGCGGGGTCTAGCACAGATACGCAGTATTTT
TRBV10-1	TRBJ2-5	NA	NA	CASEPVAGQRETQYF	TGCGCCAGCGAACCCGTAGCGGGACAGCGGGAGACCCAGTACTTC
TRBV7-8	TRBJ1-1	NA	NA	CASSLHAGWSTEAFF	TGTGCCAGCAGCTTGCACGCAGGGTGGAGCACTGAAGCTTTCTTT
TRBV9	TRBJ2-2	NA	NA	CASGGWGDPGELFF	TGTGCCAGCGGGGGGTGGGGTGACCCCGGGGAGCTGTTTTTT
TRBV5-6	TRBJ2-2	NA	NA	CASTVDFGFSGELFF	TGTGCCAGCACCGTCGATTTCGGTTTCTCCGGGGAGCTGTTTTTT
TRBV6-1	TRBJ2-3	NA	NA	CASRRTDTQYF	TGTGCCAGCAGGAGAACAGATACGCAGTATTTT
TRBV13	TRBJ2-5	TRBD1	NA	CASSLAGTGTQETQYF	TGTGCCAGCAGCCTTGCCGGGACAGGTACGCAAGAGACCCAGTACTTC
TRBV19	TRBJ2-7	NA	NA	CASSYSVWYEQYF	TGTGCCAGTAGCTATTCCGTTTGGTACGAGCAGTACTTC
TRBV4-3	TRBJ2-3	NA	large	CASSQDMVGTDTQYF	TGCGCCAGCAGCCAAGACATGGTAGGGACAGATACGCAGTATTTT
TRBV29-1	TRBJ2-1	TRBD2	NA	CSVDTLAGVEQFF	TGCAGCGTTGACACACTAGCGGGAGTGGAGCAGTTCTTC
TRBV5-1	TRBJ2-7	TRBD1	NA	CASSLTGTGGHEQYF	TGCGCCAGCAGCCTAACCGGGACAGGGGGCCACGAGCAGTACTTC
TRBV7-6	TRBJ1-1	TRBD1	NA	CASSPDRVAEAFF	TGTGCCAGCAGCCCCGACAGGGTCGCTGAAGCTTTCTTT
TRBV10-3	TRBJ2-1	TRBD1	NA	CAIRQGREQFF	TGTGCCATCAGACAGGGGCGTGAGCAGTTCTTC
TRBV19	TRBJ1-1	TRBD1	once	CASRPFTGGTEAFF	TGTGCCAGTAGGCCATTTACAGGGGGCACTGAAGCTTTCTTT
TRBV6-5	TRBJ1-5	TRBD1	NA	CASSAGQGGAQPQHF	TGTGCCAGCAGTGCCGGACAGGGGGGGGCCCAGCCCCAGCATTTT
TRBV6-5	TRBJ2-1	TRBD1	NA	CASSYTHYRGNEQFF	TGTGCCAGCAGTTACACCCATTACAGGGGAAATGAGCAGTTCTTC
TRBV12-5	TRBJ1-1	TRBD1	NA	CASGGQYTEAFF	TGTGCTAGTGGGGGACAGTACACTGAAGCTTTCTTT